By frequency in the sample, the clone carrying this T cell receptor beta chain is large. Its matching antigen is unknown. Gene names denote mouse genes. Read coverage stops 1 residue before the CDR3 terminus; the germline J gene supplies the remainder. This sample is drawn from a study of tissue T cells after allogeneic stem cell transplantation. V lost 5 bases to trimming and J lost 7 bases, with 10 bases between them. This CDR3 has 11 residues. Germline V gene data show CDR1 as SGHDT and CDR2 as FRDEAV. Described time point: mouse harvest day 7 after allogeneic transplant. Each mouse received 10^7 T-cell-depleted marrow cells plus 10^6 splenic CD5+ T cells by tail vein. Findings and caveats of the study: Some tissue clones might be persisting host cells; their alloreactivity or antigen specificity was not determined. Shared clones across patients were few; motif clustering revealed tissue-specific shared signatures. Only a limited share of tissue TCRs appeared in blood or spleen.

Libraries were prepared by immunoSEQ multiplex PCR; TCRdb keeps only in-frame clonotypes and omits some of them. The sample consists of about 6,600 clones, approximately 44% of them appearing once. The chain uses TRBV14 and TRBJ2-7; D gene unclear. The origin of this receptor is a female BALB/c mouse given C57BL/6 T cells with graft-versus-host disease after an allogeneic hematopoietic cell transplant. The sample taken for sequencing was lymph node tissue. CDR3 bases read: TGTGCCAGCAGCCGACTCGGGGAACAGTAC. Protein sequence: CASSRLGEQY. The entire CDR3 is CASSRLGEQYF.